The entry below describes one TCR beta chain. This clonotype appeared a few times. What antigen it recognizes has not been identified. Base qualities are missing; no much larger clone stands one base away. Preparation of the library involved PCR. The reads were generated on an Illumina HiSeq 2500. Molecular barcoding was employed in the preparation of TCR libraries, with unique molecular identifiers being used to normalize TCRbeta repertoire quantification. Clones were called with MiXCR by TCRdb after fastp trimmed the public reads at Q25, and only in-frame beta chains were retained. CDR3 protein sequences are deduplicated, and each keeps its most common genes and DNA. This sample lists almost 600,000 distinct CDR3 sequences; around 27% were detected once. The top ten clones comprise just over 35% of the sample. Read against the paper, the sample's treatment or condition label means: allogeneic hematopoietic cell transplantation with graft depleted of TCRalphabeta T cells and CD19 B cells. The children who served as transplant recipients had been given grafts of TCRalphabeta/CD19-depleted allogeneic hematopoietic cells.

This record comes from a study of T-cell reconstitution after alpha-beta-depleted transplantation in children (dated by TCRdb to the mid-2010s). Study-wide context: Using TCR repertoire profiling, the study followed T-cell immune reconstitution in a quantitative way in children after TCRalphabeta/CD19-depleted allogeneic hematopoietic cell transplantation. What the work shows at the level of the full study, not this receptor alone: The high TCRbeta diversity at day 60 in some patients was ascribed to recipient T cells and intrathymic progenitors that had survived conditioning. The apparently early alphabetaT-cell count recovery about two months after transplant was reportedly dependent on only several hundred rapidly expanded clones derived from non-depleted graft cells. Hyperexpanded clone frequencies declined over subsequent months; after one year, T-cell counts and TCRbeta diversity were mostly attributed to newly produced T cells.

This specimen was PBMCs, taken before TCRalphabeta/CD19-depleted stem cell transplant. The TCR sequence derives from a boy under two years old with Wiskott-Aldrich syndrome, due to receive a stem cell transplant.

CDR3 sequence: CAISESRGTYNEQFF. In nucleotides, the sequence is TGTGCCATCAGTGAGTCGCGGGGTACCTACAATGAGCAGTTCTTC. The chain is encoded by TRBV10-3 joined to TRBJ2-1; the D region possibly corresponds to TRBD2 (6 bases align). Reading from cysteine to phenylalanine, the CDR3 counts 15 amino acids. Only CDR3 DNA remains: 45 bases, in frame from the first base. V is shortened by 0 bases, J by 2 bases, and the region joining them spans 8 bases. According to the germline V gene, CDR1 reads ENHRY and CDR2 reads SYGVKD.